This T cell receptor (beta chain) was sequenced during a study of blood T cell repertoires in COVID-19. Across the study: PBMCs, B-cell-depleted T cells, or T cells provided the cDNA or gDNA that made up the material.

The V segment lost 1 base and the J segment 3 bases; nucleotides outside the gene matches: 9. The germline CDR1 and CDR2 sequences are SGDLS and YYNGEE. The CDR3 has 17 residues. Repertoires were generated with immunoSEQ multiplex PCR, while TCRdb's copy carries only in-frame clones and drops some. Of 40,000 to 45,000 clones in the sample, roughly 89% were seen once. This chain connects TRBV9 to TRBJ2-1; TRBD2 aligns across 8 bases. Sequenced input: peripheral blood. The receptor was isolated from a middle-aged man with active COVID-19. Here the CDR3 DNA reads TGTGCCAGCAGCGTATTCGGGAGGGTGTGGGGCTACAATGAGCAGTTCTTC. Protein sequence: CASSVFGRVWGYNEQFF.